One and the same sample provided the 2 T cell receptor beta chains below, sequenced in a study of T cell responses to AZD1222 COVID-19 vaccine. TCRdb's table, derived via immunoSEQ multiplex PCR, lists solely in-frame clones and lacks some. Among some 130,000 clones listed, around nine tenths were seen once. Here the sequenced sample was peripheral blood, taken on day 0 of AZD1222 vaccination. These receptors were collected from an adult in good health.

V and J are TRBV20-1 and TRBJ1-2; D call uncertain. V lost 6 bases, J lost 8 bases, and 13 bases lay in between. The germline V gene has CDR1 DFQATT and CDR2 SNEGSKA (reference sequence). The CDR3 consists of 11 residues. The CDR3 DNA is TGCAGTGCCCCCGCCGAGGCGGGCTACACCTTC. It codes for CSAPAEAGYTF.

This chain joins TRBV20-1 and TRBJ2-1; 10 nucleotides match TRBD1. Looked up from germline, CDR1 is DFQATT and CDR2 is SNEGSKA (reference sequence). The CDR3 runs to 14 residues. Unmatched junction bases numbered 3, after V lost 3 bases and J lost 4 bases. CDR3 coding DNA: TGCAGTGCTAGTGCGGACAGGGGGTACAATGAGCAGTTCTTC. Amino acid sequence: CSASADRGYNEQFF.